Following are 18 T cell receptor beta chains from one sample sequenced in a study of identifying expanded T cells in peripheral blood. The table came from immunoSEQ multiplex PCR; TCRdb's copy has only in-frame clones and leaves some out. The table lists tens of thousands of clones, over 80% of them singletons. Input material: blood. The source is a person aged 18 to 69 in good health.

This rearrangement joins TRBV2 to TRBJ2-7, with 12 bases that match TRBD2. Trimming removed 5 bases from V and 7 bases from J; junction bases left unmatched: 9. The CDR3 covers 15 residues. Germline values: CDR1 SNHLY, CDR2 FYNNEI. CDR3 protein: CASSLLAGGPGEQYF. CDR3 bases: TGTGCCAGCAGTCTCCTAGCGGGAGGGCCGGGGGAGCAGTACTTC.

This clone showed up just a few times. The chain uses TRBV7-9 and TRBJ1-1, with a weak D call TRBD1 (5 bases). The germline CDR1 and CDR2 sequences are SEHNR and FQNEAQ (reference sequence). The ends were cut back, 0 bases at V and 10 bases at J, with 12 bases in the middle. There are 13 residues in the CDR3. The CDR3 protein is CASSLARGSVAFF. CDR3 DNA sequence: TGTGCCAGCAGCTTAGCGAGGGGATCCGTAGCTTTCTTT.

The chain combines TRBV27 with TRBJ2-3; tentative D call: TRBD2 (5 bases). V was trimmed by 6 bases and J by 6 bases, leaving 22 bases between them. The germline V gene encodes CDR1 MNHEY and CDR2 SMNVEV (reference sequence). The CDR3 totals 16 residues. CDR3 in amino acids: CASSSLGGPKMDTQYF. CDR3 nucleotide sequence: TGTGCCAGCAGCTCCCTTGGAGGACCAAAGATGGATACGCAGTATTTT.

This clone was picked up a small number of times. J is TRBJ2-3 and V is TRBV18, with D perhaps TRBD2 (5 bases). Trimming pared 4 bases from V and 2 bases from J, leaving 10 bases between. Per germline, CDR1 KGHSH and CDR2 LQKENI. The CDR3 spans 14 residues. CDR3 nucleotide sequence: TGTGCCAGCTCACGAGTCGGGGACACAGATACGCAGTATTTT. Translated, it gives CASSRVGDTDTQYF.

This sequence joins TRBV11-3 and TRBJ1-2; D may be TRBD1 (5 bases). The V end lost 4 bases, the J end lost 6 bases, and 15 bases lay between the germline ends. The CDR3 extends over 14 amino acids. Germline CDR1 SGHNT, CDR2 YENEEA. CDR3 nucleotide sequence: TGTGCCAGCAGCTCCCCGGAGGGGAATGATGGCTACACCTTC. Residues: CASSSPEGNDGYTF.

The gene calls are TRBV12-5 and TRBJ2-1; no definite D call. Germline values: CDR1 LGHNT, CDR2 FRNRAP. V was trimmed by 1 base and J by 8 bases, leaving 9 bases between them. The CDR3 sequence is 13 residues long. The CDR3 sequence: CASGLAYYYEQFF. The CDR3 DNA follows: TGTGCTAGTGGTTTGGCCTATTACTATGAGCAGTTCTTC.

The CDR3 protein is CASSDDWQAPGYTF. The CDR3 coding sequence is TGTGCCAGCAGTGACGATTGGCAGGCCCCTGGCTACACCTTC. The chain combines TRBV25-1 with TRBJ1-2, with D unclear. Germline loops: CDR1 MGHDK, CDR2 SYGVNS. Trimming took off 3 bases at V and 7 bases at J, with 15 bases between the two ends. This CDR3 is 14 amino acids long.

The rearrangement links TRBV7-6 to TRBJ2-1; unclear D gene. The ends were cut back, 7 bases at V and 0 bases at J, with 10 bases in the middle. Germline loops: CDR1 SGHVS, CDR2 FNYEAQ. The CDR3 spans 14 residues. CDR3 sequence (DNA): TGTGCCAGCACCTCAGTGAGCTCCTACAATGAGCAGTTCTTC. Its protein is CASTSVSSYNEQFF.

The rearrangement joins TRBV6-4 to TRBJ2-1, with 7 bases lining up with TRBD2. Germline V gives CDR1 MRHNA, CDR2 SNTAGT. This CDR3 is 15 amino acids long. V lost 1 base and J lost 7; bases outside the gene matches: 7. CDR3 protein: CASSDWGGSGNEQFF. The CDR3 DNA reads as TGTGCCAGCAGTGACTGGGGCGGGAGTGGTAATGAGCAGTTCTTC.

The sample holds one count of this clone. The genes are TRBV27 and TRBJ2-1, with 7 bases that match TRBD1. This CDR3 comprises 15 residues. Trimming at V came to 6 bases and at J to 1 base, leaving 6 bases not matched to a gene. Germline CDR1 and CDR2: MNHEY and SMNVEV (reference sequence). The CDR3, as DNA: TGTGCCAGCAGGCCGGGACAGCTTTCCTACAATGAGCAGTTCTTC. Protein sequence: CASRPGQLSYNEQFF.

The genes are TRBV7-2 and TRBJ2-4; 9 bases are shared with TRBD2. The germline gives CDR1 SGHTA, CDR2 FQGNSA. The CDR3 has 16 amino acids. With 4 bases clipped from V and 7 bases from J, the junction kept 11 bases outside the gene matches. The CDR3 DNA sequence: TGTGCCAGCAGCTCGGACCTGGGGCGGGAGGGGAACATTCAGTACTTC. As protein: CASSSDLGREGNIQYF.

The V call is TRBV2, the J call TRBJ1-2; maybe TRBD1 (6 bases). Trimming stripped 5 bases from V and 2 bases from J, with 12 bases between. Germline CDR1 is SNHLY and CDR2 is FYNNEI. The CDR3 covers 14 residues. Here the CDR3 reads CASSTGTRNYGYTF. CDR3 nucleotide sequence: TGTGCCAGCAGTACCGGGACAAGGAACTATGGCTACACCTTC.

The CDR3: CASSATSGRASETQYF. The CDR3 DNA follows: TGTGCCAGCAGCGCTACTAGCGGGAGGGCCTCAGAGACCCAGTACTTC. The rearrangement links TRBV9 to TRBJ2-5; 13 bases line up with TRBD2. Per germline, CDR1 SGDLS and CDR2 YYNGEE. The J segment lost 4 bases and the V segment lost 3 bases, leaving 6 bases of the junction unmatched. This CDR3 comprises 16 residues.

The gene calls are TRBV15 and TRBJ1-6, with a weak D call TRBD1 (6 bases). CDR3 length equals 16 residues. Germline V lookup: CDR1 LNHNV, CDR2 YYDKDF (reference sequence). V was cut by 0 bases and J by 9 bases, with 15 bases left in between. In DNA, the CDR3 is TGTGCCACCAGCAGAGATTCTCCAGGGGTCGGTTCACCCCTCCACTTT. Translated: CATSRDSPGVGSPLHF.

This clone was seen a handful of times. V is TRBV9 and J is TRBJ2-1; 10 bases line up with TRBD1. Germline CDR1 reads SGDLS; CDR2 reads YYNGEE. V shed 1 base, J shed 7 bases, and the junction held 8 bases outside the gene matches. The CDR3 is made up of 16 amino acids. The CDR3 bases are TGTGCCAGCAGCGTATCCGGGACAGGGGTTGTGAATGAGCAGTTCTTC. Its translation is CASSVSGTGVVNEQFF.

The CDR3 DNA follows: TGTGCCAGTAGTTCACAGGGGGGTCAGCCCCAGCATTTT. Protein product: CASSSQGGQPQHF. The chain uses TRBV19 and TRBJ1-5; 8 positions agree with TRBD1. J was trimmed by 6 bases and V by 5 bases; bases with no gene match: 3. Germline assignment: CDR1 LNHDA and CDR2 SQIVND (reference sequence). This CDR3 has 13 residues.

V gene TRBV30 combines with J gene TRBJ1-6, with D possibly TRBD1 on 5 matching bases. V was pared by 0 bases and J by 2 bases, with 11 bases between. Per the germline V gene, CDR1 is GTSNPN and CDR2 is SVGIG (reference sequence). The CDR3 sequence is 16 residues long. This CDR3 reads CAWSVQGGAYNSPLHF. The CDR3 DNA follows: TGTGCCTGGAGTGTACAAGGAGGGGCCTATAATTCACCCCTCCACTTT.

This clone was picked up one time. The V and J genes are TRBV9 and TRBJ2-3, with TRBD1 identical over 11 bases. Germline CDR1 reads SGDLS; CDR2 reads YYNGEE. J gave up 2 bases and V 0 bases, and 2 bases lay outside the gene matches. The CDR3 totals 16 residues. The CDR3 DNA reads as TGTGCCAGCAGCGTAGGGACAGGGGGCTTCACAGATACGCAGTATTTT. Residues: CASSVGTGGFTDTQYF. Filled out from reference TRBV9 and TRBJ2-3, the complete variable domain reads DSGVTQTPKHLITATGQRVTLRCSPRSGDLSVYWYQQSLDQGLQFLIQYYNGEERAKGNILERFSAQQFPDLHSELNLSSLELGDSALYFCASSVGTGGFTDTQYFGPGTRLTVL.